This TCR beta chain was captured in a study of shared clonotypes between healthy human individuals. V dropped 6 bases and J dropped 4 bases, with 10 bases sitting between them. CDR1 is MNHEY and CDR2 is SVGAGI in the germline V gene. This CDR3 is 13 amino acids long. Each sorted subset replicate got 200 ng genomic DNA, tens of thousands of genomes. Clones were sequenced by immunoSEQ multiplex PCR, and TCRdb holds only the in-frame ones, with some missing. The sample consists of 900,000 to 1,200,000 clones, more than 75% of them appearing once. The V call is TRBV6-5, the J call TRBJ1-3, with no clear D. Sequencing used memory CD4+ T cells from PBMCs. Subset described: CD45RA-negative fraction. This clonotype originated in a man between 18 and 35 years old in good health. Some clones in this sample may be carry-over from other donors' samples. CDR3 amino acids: CASRRSGGNTIYF. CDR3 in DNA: TGTGCCAGCAGAAGGTCCGGAGGAAACACCATATATTTT.